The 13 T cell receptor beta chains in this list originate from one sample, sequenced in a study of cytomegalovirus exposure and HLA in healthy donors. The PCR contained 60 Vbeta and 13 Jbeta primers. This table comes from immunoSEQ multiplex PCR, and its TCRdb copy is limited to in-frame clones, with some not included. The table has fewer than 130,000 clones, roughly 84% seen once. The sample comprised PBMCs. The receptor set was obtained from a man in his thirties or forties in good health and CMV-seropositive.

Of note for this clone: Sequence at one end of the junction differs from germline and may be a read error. CDR3 amino acids: CSSSLDWAQKETQYF. CDR3 DNA: TGTTCCAGCAGCTTAGACTGGGCTCAAAAAGAGACCCAGTACTTC. The V and J genes are TRBV7-9 and TRBJ2-5; D not certain. CDR1 is SEHNR and CDR2 is FQNEAQ in the germline V gene (reference sequence). The CDR3 totals 15 residues.

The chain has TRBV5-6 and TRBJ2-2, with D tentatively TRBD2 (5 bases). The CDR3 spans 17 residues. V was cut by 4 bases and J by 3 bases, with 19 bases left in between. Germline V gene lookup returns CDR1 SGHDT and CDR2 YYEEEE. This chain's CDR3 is CASSPDYYAWDTGELFF. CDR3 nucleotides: TGTGCCAGCAGCCCTGACTACTACGCGTGGGACACCGGGGAGCTGTTTTTT.

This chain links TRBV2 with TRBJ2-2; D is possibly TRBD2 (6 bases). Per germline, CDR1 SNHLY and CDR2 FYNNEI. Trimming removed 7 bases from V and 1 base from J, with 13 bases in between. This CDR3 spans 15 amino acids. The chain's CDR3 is CASIRAGLNTGELFF. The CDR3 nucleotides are TGTGCCAGCATTCGGGCGGGGTTGAACACCGGGGAGCTGTTTTTT. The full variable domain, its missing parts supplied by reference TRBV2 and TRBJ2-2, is EPEVTQTPSHQVTQMGQEVILRCVPISNHLYFYWYRQILGQKVEFLVSFYNNEISEKSEIFDDQFSVERPDGSNFTLKIRSTKLEDSAMYFCASIRAGLNTGELFFGEGSRLTVL.

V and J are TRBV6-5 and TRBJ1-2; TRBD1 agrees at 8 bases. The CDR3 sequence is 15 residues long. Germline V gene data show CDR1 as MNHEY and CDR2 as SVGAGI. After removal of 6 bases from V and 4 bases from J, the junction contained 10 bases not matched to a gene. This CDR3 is CASSPHRGSFYGYTF. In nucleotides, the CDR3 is TGTGCCAGCAGCCCCCACAGGGGGTCCTTCTATGGCTACACCTTC.

The CDR3 sequence is CASGGREVLYEQYF. Written as DNA, the CDR3 is TGTGCCAGCGGGGGCCGGGAGGTCCTCTACGAGCAGTACTTC. This sequence joins TRBV7-9 and TRBJ2-7; possibly TRBD2 for D (7 bases). In germline, CDR1 is SEHNR, CDR2 FQNEAQ (reference sequence). CDR3 length: 14 amino acids. The V gene lost 8 bases and the J gene lost 3 bases, with 17 bases spanning the gap.

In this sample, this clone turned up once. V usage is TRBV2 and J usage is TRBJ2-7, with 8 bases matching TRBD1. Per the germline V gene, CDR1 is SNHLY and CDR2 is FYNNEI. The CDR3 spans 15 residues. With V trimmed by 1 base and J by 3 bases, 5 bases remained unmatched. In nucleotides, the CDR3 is TGTGCCAGCAGTGAAGAGAGGACAGGGCGCTACGAGCAGTACTTC. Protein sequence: CASSEERTGRYEQYF.

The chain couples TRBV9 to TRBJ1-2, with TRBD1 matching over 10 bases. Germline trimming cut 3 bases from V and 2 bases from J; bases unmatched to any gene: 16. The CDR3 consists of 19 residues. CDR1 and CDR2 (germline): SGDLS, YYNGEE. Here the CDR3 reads CASSARGQGSLWENYGYTF. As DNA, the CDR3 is TGTGCCAGCAGCGCACGGGGACAGGGGAGTCTCTGGGAAAACTATGGCTACACCTTC.

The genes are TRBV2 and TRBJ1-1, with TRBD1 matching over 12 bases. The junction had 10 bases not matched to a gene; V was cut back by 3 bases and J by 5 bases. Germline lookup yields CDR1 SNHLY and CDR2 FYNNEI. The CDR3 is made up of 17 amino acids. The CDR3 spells CASSDLGTGGDITEAFF. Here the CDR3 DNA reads TGTGCCAGCAGTGATTTAGGGACAGGGGGCGATATAACTGAAGCTTTCTTT.

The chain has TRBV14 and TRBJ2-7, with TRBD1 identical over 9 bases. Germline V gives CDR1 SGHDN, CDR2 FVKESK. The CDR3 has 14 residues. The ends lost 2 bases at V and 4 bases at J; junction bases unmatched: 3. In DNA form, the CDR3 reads TGTGCCAGCAGCCAACCGGGACAGGGTTACGAGCAGTACTTC. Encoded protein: CASSQPGQGYEQYF.

Written as DNA, the CDR3 is TGCGCCAGCAGTAGCGGGGGGGCTACAGATACGCAGTATTTT. This encodes CASSSGGATDTQYF. The gene calls are TRBV10-1 and TRBJ2-3; 10 bases match TRBD2. Germline CDR1 WNHNN, CDR2 SYGVQD (reference sequence). CDR3 length: 14 residues. J gave up 3 bases and V 5 bases, and 2 bases lay outside the gene matches.

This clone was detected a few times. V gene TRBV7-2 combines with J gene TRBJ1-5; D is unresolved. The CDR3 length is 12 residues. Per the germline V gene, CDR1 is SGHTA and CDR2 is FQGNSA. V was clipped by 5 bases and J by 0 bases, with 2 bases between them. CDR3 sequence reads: CASSLSNQPQHF. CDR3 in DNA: TGTGCCAGCAGCCTTAGCAATCAGCCCCAGCATTTT.

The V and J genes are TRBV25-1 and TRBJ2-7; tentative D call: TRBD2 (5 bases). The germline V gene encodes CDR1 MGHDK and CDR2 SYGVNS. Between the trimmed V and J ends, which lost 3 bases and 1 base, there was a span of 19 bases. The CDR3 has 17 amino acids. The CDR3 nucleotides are TGTGCCAGCAGTGATGCGCTCGGAAACGGGGATTCCTACGAGCAGTACTTC. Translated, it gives CASSDALGNGDSYEQYF.

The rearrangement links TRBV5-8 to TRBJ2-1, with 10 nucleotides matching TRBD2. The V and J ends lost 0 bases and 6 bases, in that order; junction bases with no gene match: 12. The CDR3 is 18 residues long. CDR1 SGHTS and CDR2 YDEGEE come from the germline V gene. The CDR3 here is CASSLASSGLAFGNEQFF. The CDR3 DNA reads TGTGCCAGCAGCTTGGCCTCATCGGGACTAGCGTTTGGCAATGAGCAGTTCTTC.